This TCR beta chain was profiled in a study of blood T cell repertoires in COVID-19. Generated by immunoSEQ multiplex PCR, the TCRdb table keeps only in-frame clones and is missing some. The table lists 110,000 to 150,000 clones, 80% to 90% of them singletons, with less than 3% in the top ten. Germline values: CDR1 SGHTA, CDR2 FQGNSA. This CDR3 comprises 14 residues. The trim removed 4 bases at V and 8 bases at J, leaving 7 bases unmatched. This clone was detected a few times. This chain uses TRBV7-2 with TRBJ1-5; TRBD1 agrees at 8 bases. The sequencing sample was made of peripheral blood. The sequence derives from a man between 60 and 75 years old with active or convalescent COVID-19. This chain's CDR3 is CASSSGQVGEPQHF. CDR3 DNA sequence: TGTGCCAGCAGCTCGGGACAGGTTGGGGAGCCCCAGCATTTT.